This T cell receptor (beta chain) is from a study of siplizumab effects on memory and regulatory T cells. The V gene's germline CDR1 is MNHEY and CDR2 SVGAGI. V dropped 6 bases and J dropped 6; count of bases not matched to a gene: 9. The CDR3 consists of 15 residues. As regards this clone: Its specificity is not known.

TCR templates, 75,000 to 100,000 per sample, were assayed. Clones were sequenced by immunoSEQ multiplex PCR, and TCRdb holds only the in-frame ones, with some missing. This sample has 100,000 or so clones, with under 95% found just once. Overall study results and limits: The suppressive capacity of proliferating Tregs from siplizumab cultures remained unconfirmed. Alloreactive sequences whose origin lay in unstimulated CD4+ memory cells were significantly reduced by siplizumab. Major contributors to the alloresponse seemed to be naive T cells, which also appeared more diverse than memory cells.

The rearrangement links TRBV6-5 to TRBJ2-1, with 9 nucleotides matching TRBD1. This clonotype originated in a human donor in good health. The sequenced material came from CD4+ T cells sorted from blood. CDR3 in DNA: TGTGCCAGCAGAGACCGGGACAGGGACGGCAATGAGCAGTTCTTC. Translation: CASRDRDRDGNEQFF.